The 27 T cell receptor beta chains below all came from one sample that was sequenced in a study of human T cells and chemical hapten exposure (TCRdb year 2021). What the time point label conveys for this sample: patch test 3, about 24 weeks after DPC sensitization. The sample's treatment or condition label, decoded: therapeutic diphenylcyclopropenone sensitization with weekly scalp DPC. Receptor libraries were prepared by RACE. Sequencing was performed on a NextSeq 500. TCRdb reran the public reads through fastp at Q25 and MiXCR, keeping productive beta chains. CDR3 protein duplicates are merged, each entry listing the most common genes and DNA. The sample profile shows some 97,000 distinct CDR3 sequences; 27% of them were found once. The ten largest account for 9% to 12% of the sample. The specimen comprised whole blood, sampled in connection with sensitization to the hapten diphenylcyclopropenone (DPC). The receptors were sampled from a man aged 35 to 55 with alopecia areata. Some clones in this sample may be carry-over from other donors' samples.

This rearrangement joins TRBV12-3 or TRBV12-4 to TRBJ2-7; the D is unclear. V lost 3 bases to trimming and J lost 0 bases, with 9 bases between them. CDR3 size: 14 residues. The CDR3 DNA follows: TGTGCCAGCAGTTTCGGTGGGAACTCCTACGAGCAGTACTTC. Its translation is CASSFGGNSYEQYF.

J is TRBJ2-7 and V is TRBV5-1; D remains unclear. The CDR3 extends over 15 amino acids. CDR1 is SGHRS and CDR2 is YFSETQ in the germline V gene. The germline V and J ends were trimmed by 0 bases and 5 bases, with 15 bases remaining between them. The CDR3 sequence is CASSLGVQGSHEQYF. The CDR3 DNA reads as TGCGCCAGCAGCTTGGGGGTACAAGGTTCCCACGAGCAGTACTTC.

This clonotype was seen a handful of times. The chain is built from TRBV18 and TRBJ2-3; TRBD1 is a possible D gene (5 bases). CDR1 and CDR2 from the germline V gene are KGHSH and LQKENI. There are 17 residues in the CDR3. Trimming cost V 1 base and J 1 base, with 15 bases left between them. The CDR3 reads CASSPLPPGSGTDTQYF. The CDR3 DNA is TGTGCCAGCTCACCACTTCCGCCAGGGTCTGGCACAGATACGCAGTATTTT.

The chain uses TRBV20-1 and TRBJ1-3; the D gene is possibly TRBD1 (6 bases). The germline gives CDR1 DFQATT, CDR2 SNEGSKA (reference sequence). There are 15 residues in the CDR3. V lost 0 bases, J lost 4 bases, and 13 bases lay in between. For the CDR3, the DNA is TGCAGTGCTAGAGATCCAGGGGATTACGGAAACACCATATATTTT. It translates to CSARDPGDYGNTIYF.

This sequence joins TRBV28 and TRBJ2-7; no clear D gene. The V gene lost 6 bases and the J gene lost 6 bases, with 9 bases spanning the gap. CDR3 length: 11 residues. Germline assignment: CDR1 MDHEN and CDR2 SYDVKM. CDR3 residues: CASRGPGEQYF. The CDR3 DNA reads as TGTGCCAGCAGGGGCCCAGGCGAGCAGTACTTC.

This clonotype occurred a few times. The V gene is TRBV28, the J gene TRBJ2-5, with TRBD2 identical over 12 bases. With 2 bases clipped from V and 5 bases from J, the junction kept 6 bases outside the gene matches. In germline, CDR1 is MDHEN, CDR2 SYDVKM. The CDR3 covers 16 residues. CDR3 sequence reads: CASSLSLAGGIETQYF. The CDR3 DNA is TGTGCCAGCAGTTTAAGCCTAGCGGGAGGGATCGAGACCCAGTACTTC.

This sequence joins TRBV28 and TRBJ2-7; 9 bases are shared with TRBD1. The CDR3 loop spans 14 amino acids. J was trimmed by 3 bases and V by 7 bases; bases with no gene match: 7. The germline gives CDR1 MDHEN, CDR2 SYDVKM. CDR3 sequence reads: CASTSTGGIYEQYF. The CDR3 DNA sequence: TGTGCCAGCACCTCGACAGGGGGAATCTACGAGCAGTACTTC.

A few counts support this clonotype. This sequence joins TRBV7-9 and TRBJ2-5; D remains unclear. Germline V lookup: CDR1 SEHNR, CDR2 FQNEAQ (reference sequence). The CDR3 contains 14 residues. V lost 4 bases to trimming and J lost 11 bases, with 20 bases between them. CDR3 sequence (DNA): TGTGCCAGCAGCTCCGCGACGGTGGCGGCACCTCAGTACTTC. Translated: CASSSATVAAPQYF.

The chain carries TRBV12-3 or TRBV12-4 and TRBJ1-1; D perhaps matches TRBD1 (5 bases). V dropped 6 bases and J dropped 10 bases, with 15 bases sitting between them. The CDR3 runs to 12 residues. Here the CDR3 reads CASSPAQGAAFF. In DNA form, the CDR3 reads TGTGCCAGCAGCCCAGCCCAAGGGGCAGCTTTCTTT.

This clonotype was counted a few times. This sequence joins TRBV9 and TRBJ2-5, with 11 nucleotides matching TRBD1. The junction had 12 bases not matched to a gene; V was cut back by 4 bases and J by 4 bases. The CDR3 loop spans 17 amino acids. Germline V CDR1 and CDR2: SGDLS, YYNGEE. Here the CDR3 DNA reads TGTGCCAGCAGCCGCCTCCGGGACAGGGGGAGTAGAGAGACCCAGTACTTC. Translated: CASSRLRDRGSRETQYF.

The chain combines TRBV6-5 with TRBJ2-3; D perhaps matches TRBD1 (6 bases). The CDR3 extends over 14 amino acids. Germline CDR1 reads MNHEY; CDR2 reads SVGAGI. V was pared by 0 bases and J by 6 bases, with 10 bases between. In DNA form, the CDR3 reads TGTGCCAGCAGTTACTCGCAGGGGTCGGATACGCAGTATTTT. The encoded protein is CASSYSQGSDTQYF.

This clonotype has a handful of counts. The J gene is TRBJ2-7, the V gene TRBV14; a weak D match, TRBD2 (6 bases). Germline V gene sequence: CDR1 SGHDN, CDR2 FVKESK. V was shortened by 4 bases and J by 6 bases, with 16 bases between the two germline ends. The CDR3 totals 14 residues. CDR3 residues: CASSPRLVPGEQYF. The CDR3 DNA sequence: TGTGCCAGCAGCCCCCGACTAGTCCCGGGCGAGCAGTACTTC. Filled out from reference TRBV14 and TRBJ2-7, the complete variable domain reads EAGVTQFPSHSVIEKGQTVTLRCDPISGHDNLYWYRRVMGKEIKFLLHFVKESKQDESGMPNNRFLAERTGGTYSTLKVQPAELEDSGVYFCASSPRLVPGEQYFGPGTRLTVT.

The CDR3 nucleotides read TGTGCCAGCAGTTACTCGTTTGGGGGAAGCACAGATACGCAGTATTTT. Translation: CASSYSFGGSTDTQYF. The chain links TRBV6-5 to TRBJ2-3; the D gene could be TRBD1 or TRBD2 (5 bases each). The ends were cut back, 0 bases at V and 0 bases at J, with 10 bases in the middle. There are 16 residues in the CDR3. CDR1 is MNHEY, CDR2 SVGAGI, per germline.

The chain couples TRBV20-1 to TRBJ1-1, with D possibly matching TRBD1 (6 bases). Germline V lookup: CDR1 DFQATT, CDR2 SNEGSKA (reference sequence). The CDR3 is 12 residues long. The V end was cut by 6 bases, the J end by 5 bases, with 13 bases between. CDR3: CSARPTGTEAFF. CDR3 coding DNA: TGCAGTGCCCGCCCCACAGGGACTGAAGCTTTCTTT.

The V gene is TRBV6-5, the J gene TRBJ2-7, with 14 bases aligning to TRBD2. This CDR3 region has 13 residues. Germline CDR1 MNHEY, CDR2 SVGAGI. The ends lost 8 bases at V and 7 bases at J; junction bases unmatched: 4. DNA of the CDR3: TGTGCCAGCGGGAGACTAGCGGGGGGGGAGCAGTACTTC. Translation gives CASGRLAGGEQYF.

This clonotype was counted only a few times. The rearrangement links TRBV6-1 to TRBJ2-3; D remains ambiguous. The V end lost 5 bases, the J end lost 0 bases, and 12 bases lay between the germline ends. Germline assignment: CDR1 MNHNS and CDR2 SASEGT. The CDR3 runs to 15 residues. CDR3 sequence: CASSIDSTSTDTQYF. For the CDR3, the DNA is TGTGCCAGCAGTATCGACTCGACTAGCACAGATACGCAGTATTTT.

The rearrangement uses TRBV20-1 and TRBJ2-7, with D possibly TRBD2 on 6 matching bases. Deletions cut 0 bases from V and 3 bases from J, with 12 bases between. The CDR3 is 14 residues long. The germline V gene has CDR1 DFQATT and CDR2 SNEGSKA (reference sequence). CDR3 DNA: TGCAGTGCTAGAGACGAGCGGGTCTTCTACGAGCAGTACTTC. It is translated as CSARDERVFYEQYF.

CDR3 protein: CASSPPGASGRWGLHEQYF. In nucleotides, the CDR3 is TGTGCCAGCAGCCCTCCCGGAGCTAGCGGGAGGTGGGGCCTCCACGAGCAGTACTTC. V is TRBV21-1 and J is TRBJ2-7; TRBD2 was called by the table and not checked on the DNA. TRBV21-1 is a recognized pseudogene. The CDR3 runs 19 residues.

The table lists this clonotype with a few counts. The V and J genes are TRBV12-3 or TRBV12-4 and TRBJ1-1; D perhaps matches TRBD1 (5 bases). Trimming left V 5 bases short and J 0 bases short, with 7 bases between. The CDR3 consists of 13 residues. CDR3 in DNA: TGTGCCAGCAGTGGACACTTGAACACTGAAGCTTTCTTT. Residues: CASSGHLNTEAFF.

J is TRBJ2-7 and V is TRBV5-1; unclear D gene. The germline V gene has CDR1 SGHRS and CDR2 YFSETQ. The germline V and J ends were trimmed by 1 base and 1 base, with 9 bases remaining between them. The length of the CDR3 is 14 residues. CDR3 residues: CASSLFPGSYEQYF. CDR3 nucleotide sequence: TGCGCCAGCAGCTTGTTCCCAGGTTCCTACGAGCAGTACTTC.

CDR3 in amino acids: CASSFRGLKGMQYF. CDR3 DNA sequence: TGTGCCAGCAGTTTCAGGGGCCTCAAGGGGATGCAGTATTTT. This chain links TRBV28 with TRBJ2-3, with a possible D match to TRBD1 (6 bases). V lost 3 bases, J lost 11 bases, and 18 bases lay in between. This CDR3 contains 14 residues. Germline-derived CDR1 and CDR2 are MDHEN and SYDVKM.

The J gene is TRBJ2-3, the V gene TRBV4-2; 9 bases are a match to TRBD1. Germline values: CDR1 LGHNA, CDR2 YNFKEQ. V dropped 5 bases and J dropped 6; count of bases not matched to a gene: 12. This CDR3 contains 16 residues. The CDR3 DNA follows: TGTGCCAGCAGCGAGGCAGGGACAGGGCAAGGGGATACGCAGTATTTT. This sequence encodes CASSEAGTGQGDTQYF.

In this sample, this clonotype turned up once. The chain has TRBV7-2 and TRBJ2-4; D remains unclear. CDR3 length equals 15 residues. V was shortened by 3 bases and J by 0 bases, with 9 bases between the two germline ends. Germline V lookup: CDR1 SGHTA, CDR2 FQGNSA. CDR3 amino acids: CASSFPFIAKNIQYF. In DNA form, the CDR3 reads TGTGCCAGCAGCTTTCCCTTTATAGCCAAAAACATTCAGTACTTC.

This clonotype was observed a few times. The rearrangement links TRBV6-1 to TRBJ2-1, with 9 bases identical to TRBD1. Looked up from germline, CDR1 is MNHNS and CDR2 is SASEGT. V shed 6 bases, J shed 8 bases, and the junction held 11 bases outside the gene matches. This CDR3 region has 15 residues. Here the CDR3 reads CASSHNRGRLDEQFF. In DNA, the CDR3 is TGTGCCAGCAGCCACAACAGGGGGCGCTTGGATGAGCAGTTCTTC.

The chain employs TRBV20-1 and TRBJ2-4, with a weak D call TRBD1 (5 bases). Trimming stripped 5 bases from V and 6 bases from J, with 23 bases between. Germline V gene data show CDR1 as DFQATT and CDR2 as SNEGSKA (reference sequence). This CDR3 is built from 16 residues. The CDR3 here is CSALGEGLGPLNIQYF. The CDR3 DNA sequence: TGCAGTGCTTTAGGGGAAGGGTTAGGGCCCTTAAACATTCAGTACTTC.

CDR3 sequence (DNA): TGTGCCAGCAGTTTCAGACTAGCGGGAGGATGGGAGACCCAGTACTTC. Protein: CASSFRLAGGWETQYF. This rearrangement joins TRBV12-3 or TRBV12-4 to TRBJ2-5; 13 bases agree with TRBD2. V lost 3 bases, J lost 5 bases, and 6 bases stayed unmatched. The CDR3 has 16 amino acids.

In its sample, this clonotype was seen a few times. The rearrangement joins TRBV20-1 to TRBJ2-6, with TRBD1 matching over 7 bases. This CDR3 contains 14 residues. The ends lost 6 bases at V and 2 bases at J; junction bases unmatched: 4. CDR1 and CDR2 (germline): DFQATT, SNEGSKA (reference sequence). CDR3 in amino acids: CSAADRAGANVLTF. The DNA for the CDR3 is TGCAGTGCCGCCGACAGGGCTGGGGCCAACGTCCTGACTTTC.